This T cell receptor (beta chain) stems from a study of T cells after yellow fever vaccination. TCRdb itself ran the 5' RACE reads through MiXCR, one entry per CDR3 protein. The table lists tens of thousands of distinct CDR3 sequences, 10% to 13% of them singletons. This clonotype was recorded many times. The CDR3 has 13 amino acids. CDR1 is SGDLS, CDR2 YYNGEE, per germline. Germline trimming cut 4 bases from V and 4 bases from J; bases unmatched to any gene: 3. This chain joins TRBV9 and TRBJ2-5; 8 positions match TRBD2. This material consisted of PBMCs, either bulk or a sorted T-cell subset (CD4+, CD8+, memory, or dextramer-sorted; not recorded which), taken roughly 15 days after the first yellow fever vaccination. The sequence was collected from a man between 18 and 29 years old who received the YFV17D yellow fever vaccine. CDR3 in amino acids: CASSPGGAETQYF. CDR3 sequence (DNA): TGTGCCAGCAGCCCCGGGGGGGCAGAGACCCAGTACTTC.